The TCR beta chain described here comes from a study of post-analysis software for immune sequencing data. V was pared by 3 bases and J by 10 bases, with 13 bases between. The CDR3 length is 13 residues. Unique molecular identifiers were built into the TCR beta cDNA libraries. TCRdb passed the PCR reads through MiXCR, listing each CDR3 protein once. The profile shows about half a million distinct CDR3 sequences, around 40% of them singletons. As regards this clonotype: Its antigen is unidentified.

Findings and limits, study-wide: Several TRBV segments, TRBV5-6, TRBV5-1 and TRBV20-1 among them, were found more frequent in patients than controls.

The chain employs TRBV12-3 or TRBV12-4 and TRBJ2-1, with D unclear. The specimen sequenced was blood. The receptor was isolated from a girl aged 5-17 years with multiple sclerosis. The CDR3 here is CASSFPPPYEQFF. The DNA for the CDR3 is TGTGCCAGCAGTTTTCCCCCACCTTACGAGCAGTTCTTC.